This T cell receptor beta chain was recorded in a study of response to subunit inactivated influenza vaccine. TCRdb fed the RT-PCR reads into MiXCR, producing one record per CDR3 protein. The sample holds 170,000 or so distinct CDR3 sequences, 9.5% to 12% seen once. Per the germline V gene, CDR1 is SGDLS and CDR2 is YYNGEE. V lost 1 base to trimming and J lost 4 bases, with 11 bases between them. This CDR3 is 15 amino acids long. Study-wide points: The authors suggested that few new T cells are recruited per seasonal influenza vaccination.

This clonotype was recorded a few times. The antigen remains unidentified. The sequencing used CD8+ T cells sorted from PBMCs, collected less than 25 months after vaccination. This TCR was sampled from a man between 50 and 75 years old who received an inactivated influenza vaccine. The V call is TRBV9, the J call TRBJ2-2; tentative D call: TRBD2 (5 bases). The CDR3 coding sequence is TGTGCCAGCAGCGTAAGTGGGAGCCTCACCGGGGAGCTGTTTTTT. Protein sequence: CASSVSGSLTGELFF.